This T cell receptor beta chain was profiled in a study of blood T cell repertoires in COVID-19. Study-wide background: Both acute and convalescent COVID-19 samples were obtained from the United States, Italy and Spain. T cells, B-cell-depleted T cells, or PBMCs supplied cDNA or gDNA.

This clone appeared a single time. In the authors' workflow: Nucleated cell counts were estimated from reference gene primer amplification. Repertoires were generated with immunoSEQ multiplex PCR, while TCRdb's copy carries only in-frame clones and drops some. The V and J calls and clone size are taken from that table; D and trimming were inferred from the DNA. This table has approximately 140,000 clones, 88% appearing once. The J segment lost 6 bases and the V segment lost 2 bases, leaving 2 bases of the junction unmatched. This CDR3 has 13 residues. The germline CDR1 and CDR2 sequences are MNHNS and SASEGT. During active infection, Seattle patients enrolled and were then monitored through disease.

The sequencing sample was made of peripheral blood. The chain joins TRBV6-1 to TRBJ2-3; 7 bases are a match to TRBD2. The source is a human donor with COVID-19, enrolled during active disease. The donor label of this sample is uncertain. In DNA form, the CDR3 reads TGTGCCAGCAGTGAATTGCGGGAGGATACGCAGTATTTT. Residues: CASSELREDTQYF.